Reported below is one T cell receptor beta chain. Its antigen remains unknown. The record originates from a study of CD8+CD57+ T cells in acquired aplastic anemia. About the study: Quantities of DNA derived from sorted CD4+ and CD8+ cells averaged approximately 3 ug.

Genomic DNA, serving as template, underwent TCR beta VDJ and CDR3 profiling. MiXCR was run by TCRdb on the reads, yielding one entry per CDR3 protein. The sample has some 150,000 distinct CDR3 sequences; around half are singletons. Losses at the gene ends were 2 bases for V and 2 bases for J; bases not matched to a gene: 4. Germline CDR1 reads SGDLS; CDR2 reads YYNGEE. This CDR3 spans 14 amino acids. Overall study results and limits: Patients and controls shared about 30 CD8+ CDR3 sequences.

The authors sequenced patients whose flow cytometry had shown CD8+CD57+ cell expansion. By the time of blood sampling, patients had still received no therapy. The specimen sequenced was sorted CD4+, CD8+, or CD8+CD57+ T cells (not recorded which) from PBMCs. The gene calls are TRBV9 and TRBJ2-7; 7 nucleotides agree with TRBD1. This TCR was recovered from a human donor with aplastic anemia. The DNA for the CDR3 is TGTGCCAGCAGCGTGGTGACAGGGCCCTACGAGCAGTACTTC. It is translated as CASSVVTGPYEQYF.